This T cell receptor beta chain was profiled in a study of CD8 T cells in ankylosing spondylitis. Study outcomes and limitations: Reportedly, matched ankylosing spondylitis synovial fluid was significantly enriched for disease-linked clones. The disease-linked clones had a CD8+ phenotype and low blood frequencies. For ankylosing spondylitis blood, a TCR beta motif of several highly homologous variants appeared characteristic.

Generation of TCR beta libraries employed quantitative 5'-RACE incorporating molecular barcodes. One entry per CDR3 protein results from TCRdb running MiXCR on the 5' RACE reads. Among tens of thousands of distinct CDR3 sequences listed, around 6.7% were seen once. This clonotype was seen at least ten times. The antigen is unknown. The V gene's germline CDR1 is LGHNA and CDR2 YNFKEQ. Trimming left V 3 bases short and J 7 bases short, with 15 bases between. The CDR3 sequence is 14 residues long. This receptor was identified in a male donor with ankylosing spondylitis or in good health (not recorded which). The sample was blood, either unsorted or a sorted T cell fraction (not recorded which). The chain couples TRBV4-2 to TRBJ1-1, with no clear D. In nucleotides, the CDR3 is TGTGCCAGCAGCCACGCGGCGAGGTCGGGTGAAGCTTTCTTT. Residues: CASSHAARSGEAFF.